A single sample gave rise to the 2 T cell receptor beta chains below, sequenced in a study of OX40 agonist ivuxolimab in advanced cancers. Libraries were prepared by immunoSEQ multiplex PCR; TCRdb keeps only in-frame clonotypes and omits some of them. The sample holds about 82,000 clones, more than 80% seen once. The sample was CD4+ or CD8+ T cells sorted from blood, taken in a trial of the OX40 agonist ivuxolimab. Receptor source: an adult with an advanced solid tumor such as melanoma, head and neck, liver or kidney cancer.

V and J are TRBV7-3 and TRBJ2-5; no definite D call. CDR1 and CDR2 (germline): SGHTA, FQGTGA. The CDR3 extends over 14 amino acids. V was pared by 5 bases and J by 1 base, with 11 bases between. CDR3 sequence (DNA): TGTGCCAGCAGCCCCCCTGGCCGCCAAGAGACCCAGTACTTC. Encoded protein: CASSPPGRQETQYF.

The chain joins TRBV4-3 to TRBJ2-5; perhaps TRBD2 as D (6 bases). The CDR3 contains 14 residues. Trimming removed 1 base from V and 4 bases from J, with 10 bases in between. CDR1 LGHNA and CDR2 YSLEER come from the germline V gene. CDR3 region: CASSQGSGRETQYF. The CDR3 DNA reads as TGCGCCAGCAGCCAAGGAAGCGGGCGAGAGACCCAGTACTTC.